This entry describes one T cell receptor beta chain. Its target is not known. The CDR3 ends on some other residue instead of the conserved phenylalanine or tryptophan, so this is likely a read error. The limits of the CDR3 on the DNA are not certain, so only TCRdb's listed CDR3 is given. The sample originates from a study of beta chain features in type 1 diabetes. Study results and caveats: Type 1 diabetes patients had TCRB CDR3s that were shorter (moderately but significantly so) in all four CD4+ subsets. TCRB repertoires of naive, central memory and Treg cells appeared more similar among patients than among healthy donors. Any HLA type influence on TCRB rearrangement was left unresolved here.

Expressed TCRB transcripts were sequenced, since all the RNA that had been isolated was reverse transcribed. The repertoire was sequenced with immunoSEQ multiplex PCR; TCRdb's copy has only in-frame clones and lacks some. The table lists under 350,000 clones, about 13% of them singletons, with more than 0.015% in the top ten. The specimen sequenced was naive CD4+ T cells from blood. The clonotype comes from a man aged 30 to 39 with type 1 diabetes.

This chain's CDR3 is CASSEAGGPKL. This sequence joins TRBV2 and TRBJ2-7; TRBD1, as called in the table, went unchecked against the DNA. CDR1 is SNHLY and CDR2 is FYNNEI in the germline V gene. With termini counted, the CDR3 has 11 amino acids.